This note documents a single T cell receptor (beta chain) sequence. Its antigen is undetermined. The CDR3 is 13 amino acids. Germline CDR1 and CDR2: SQVTM and ANQGSEA. V gave up 5 bases and J gave up 7 bases; unmatched junction bases: 7. The sample originates from a study of shared clonotypes between healthy human individuals. Naive-designated CD8 cells lacked CD45RO, were positively enriched for CCR7, and omitted terminally differentiated effector memory CD45RA+ cells. Study-wide results and limits: Represented diversity (both genetic and exposure-history) was limited by the small number of donors. Generally, naive subsets came out with larger estimated richness than memory subsets.

Several immunoSEQ plates held equal portions of the genomic DNA taken from each subset. The data were produced by immunoSEQ multiplex PCR, yet TCRdb's version contains in-frame clones alone and is incomplete. The sample contains about 2 million clones, about 95% of which appear only once. Sequenced input: naive CD8+ T cells sorted from blood. The sequence came from a man between 18 and 29 years old in good health. The chain carries TRBV29-1 and TRBJ1-5, with 8 positions matching TRBD1. DNA for the CDR3: TGCAGCGTTCAGGACAGGGTGGGACAGCCCCAGCATTTT. This encodes CSVQDRVGQPQHF.